Presented here are 6 T cell receptor beta chains from one specimen sequenced in a study of T cell repertoires in cytomegalovirus infection. One entry per CDR3 protein results from TCRdb running MiXCR on the reads. Seen here are roughly 920,000 distinct CDR3 sequences, roughly a third observed once, and the top ten hold around 15%. Which antigens these TCRs recognize remains unknown. Material: cultured CD8+ T cells from PBMCs, obtained from culture after CMV antigen stimulation. The receptors derive from a human donor in good health (CMV status not recorded). Some clones in this sample may be carry-over from other donors' samples.

This chain joins TRBV20-1 and TRBJ1-1, with D perhaps matching TRBD1 (5 bases). The CDR3 has 13 amino acids. Trimming shortened V by 3 bases and J by 2 bases, and 10 bases separated the two germline ends. CDR1 is DFQATT and CDR2 is SNEGSKA in the germline V gene (reference sequence). The CDR3 nucleotides are TGCAGTGCTAGGTCACAGGCCAACACTGAAGCTTTCTTT. Translation: CSARSQANTEAFF.

V usage is TRBV6-2 or TRBV6-3 and J usage is TRBJ1-6; the match to TRBD1 covers 11 bases. Per germline, CDR1 MNHEY and CDR2 SVGEGT. The ends lost 3 bases at V and 7 bases at J; junction bases unmatched: 14. The CDR3 sequence is 19 residues long. The CDR3: CASSYPSSDRGRGNSPLHF. The CDR3 nucleotides are TGTGCCAGCAGTTATCCCTCGTCGGACAGGGGGCGCGGAAATTCACCCCTCCACTTT.

Only a few counts were recorded for this clonotype. This chain uses TRBV27 with TRBJ2-3; the D call may be TRBD1 or TRBD2 (6 bases each). Trimming pared 5 bases from V and 6 bases from J, leaving 18 bases between. The CDR3 is 15 amino acids. Germline assignment: CDR1 MNHEY and CDR2 SMNVEV (reference sequence). The CDR3 sequence is CASSIRPGAGDTQYF. Here the CDR3 DNA reads TGTGCCAGCAGTATCCGTCCGGGGGCGGGGGATACGCAGTATTTT.

The genes are TRBV27 and TRBJ1-2, with 7 bases matching TRBD1. The CDR3 sequence is 13 residues long. The junction had 6 bases not matched to a gene; V was cut back by 3 bases and J by 8 bases. From germline, CDR1 is MNHEY and CDR2 SMNVEV (reference sequence). The CDR3 sequence: CASSFDTGEGYTF. The CDR3 DNA sequence: TGTGCCAGCAGTTTTGATACAGGGGAAGGCTACACCTTC.

This sequence joins TRBV7-6 and TRBJ2-2; D possibly matches TRBD1 or TRBD2 (5 bases each). This CDR3 is 13 amino acids long. CDR1 is SGHVS, CDR2 FNYEAQ, per germline. CDR3 region: CACPGGNTGELFF. In DNA form, the CDR3 reads TGTGCTTGCCCTGGGGGGAACACCGGGGAGCTGTTTTTT.

CDR3 coding DNA: TGTGCCAGCAGCCACGGCGGCCCTGAAGCTTTCTTT. Its translation: CASSHGGPEAFF. The V gene is TRBV14, the J gene TRBJ1-1; D gene unclear. CDR3 length: 12 residues. Germline V gene sequence: CDR1 SGHDN, CDR2 FVKESK. V was clipped by 3 bases and J by 6 bases, with 8 bases between them.